This entry lists 13 T cell receptor beta chains sequenced from one sample in a study of PD-L1 blockade in urothelial cancer. Sample time point: peripheral blood 6 weeks after treatment start. The data were produced by immunoSEQ multiplex PCR, yet TCRdb's version contains in-frame clones alone and is incomplete. Of tens of thousands of clones listed, roughly nine tenths are singletons. The sequencing here drew on PBMCs, taken around atezolizumab (anti-PD-L1) treatment. All receptors derive from a man older than 75 with urothelial cancer.

The CDR3 is CASSFPTAGFAGELFF. In DNA, the CDR3 is TGTGCCAGCAGCTTCCCAACGGCAGGGTTCGCCGGGGAGCTGTTTTTT. V is TRBV5-4 and J is TRBJ2-2; tentative D call: TRBD1 (5 bases). Trimming removed 2 bases from V and 6 bases from J, with 17 bases in between. The germline gives CDR1 SGHNT, CDR2 YYREEE (reference sequence). CDR3 length equals 16 residues.

This chain uses TRBV30 with TRBJ1-4, with a tentative D call TRBD1 (6 bases). V was cut by 0 bases and J by 0 bases, with 17 bases left in between. The germline V gene encodes CDR1 GTSNPN and CDR2 SVGIG (reference sequence). The CDR3 loop spans 18 amino acids. The DNA for the CDR3 is TGTGCCTGGAGTGTACTCGAGACAGGAATCGCAACTAATGAAAAACTGTTTTTT. Translating it yields CAWSVLETGIATNEKLFF.

The chain has TRBV21-1 and TRBJ2-7; the D call TRBD1 from the table was never checked on the DNA. TRBV21-1 is flagged as a pseudogene. The length of the CDR3 is 15 residues. The CDR3 DNA sequence: TGTGCCAGCAGCAACCAGGGACAGGAGATCTACGAGCAGTACTTC. Protein product: CASSNQGQEIYEQYF.

The chain carries TRBV7-2 and TRBJ2-3; 7 bases agree with TRBD2. The CDR3 is 16 residues long. Per the germline V gene, CDR1 is SGHTA and CDR2 is FQGNSA. The V and J ends lost 1 base and 5 bases, in that order; junction bases with no gene match: 9. CDR3 sequence: CASSLEGGRTRDTQYF. In DNA, the CDR3 is TGTGCCAGCAGCTTAGAGGGCGGGAGAACGAGAGATACGCAGTATTTT.

The chain uses TRBV4-1 and TRBJ2-3; tentatively, D is TRBD2 (6 bases). Trimming took off 0 bases at V and 8 bases at J, with 15 bases between the two ends. The CDR3 extends over 15 amino acids. Germline V CDR1 and CDR2: MGHRA, YSYEKL. The CDR3 nucleotides read TGCGCCAGCAGCCAAGATGTTGCGGGATTCGCTACGCAGTATTTT. Protein: CASSQDVAGFATQYF.

The chain has TRBV7-6 and TRBJ2-7; 13 nucleotides match TRBD2. V lost 1 base and J lost 7; bases outside the gene matches: 7. CDR1 and CDR2 (germline): SGHVS, FNYEAQ. The length of the CDR3 is 16 residues. The CDR3 bases are TGTGCCAGCAGCTTAGGGGGACTAGCGGGATCCGGGGAGCAGTACTTC. Its protein product is CASSLGGLAGSGEQYF.

V is TRBV7-8 and J is TRBJ2-6; 7 positions match TRBD1. CDR1 is SGHVS, CDR2 FQNEAQ, per germline. The CDR3 is 15 amino acids. Losses at the gene ends were 3 bases for V and 4 bases for J; bases not matched to a gene: 3. CDR3 DNA sequence: TGTGCCAGCAGCTTTGGGACAGCCGGGGCCAACGTCCTGACTTTC. This sequence encodes CASSFGTAGANVLTF.

The chain carries TRBV28 and TRBJ2-7; 13 positions agree with TRBD2. Trimming at V came to 6 bases and at J to 2 bases, leaving 4 bases not matched to a gene. Looked up from germline, CDR1 is MDHEN and CDR2 is SYDVKM. The CDR3 has 15 amino acids. The CDR3 protein is CASRQLAGGPYEQYF. Written as DNA, the CDR3 is TGTGCCAGCAGGCAACTAGCGGGAGGGCCCTACGAGCAGTACTTC.

The gene calls are TRBV7-9 and TRBJ2-7; D is perhaps TRBD2 (5 bases). V shed 5 bases and J shed 11 bases, with 16 bases lying between them. The germline gives CDR1 SEHNR, CDR2 FQNEAQ (reference sequence). This CDR3 contains 12 residues. CDR3 sequence reads: CASSVPRGWKYF. Written as DNA, the CDR3 is TGTGCCAGCAGCGTCCCTAGAGGGTGGAAGTACTTC.

The CDR3 coding sequence is TGTGCCAGCAGTACAGGGGGATCTGAAGCTTTCTTT. Translation gives CASSTGGSEAFF. V is TRBV6-5 and J is TRBJ1-1, with 8 bases fitting TRBD1. V shed 5 bases, J shed 6 bases, and the junction held 2 bases outside the gene matches. The CDR3 has 12 residues. CDR1 and CDR2 (germline): MNHEY, SVGAGI.

The chain is built from TRBV2 and TRBJ1-4; D is perhaps TRBD1 (6 bases). Trimming shortened V by 5 bases and J by 2 bases, and 9 bases separated the two germline ends. This CDR3 contains 14 residues. CDR1 is SNHLY, CDR2 FYNNEI, per germline. The CDR3 reads CASSQGSTNEKLFF. The CDR3 DNA reads TGTGCCAGCAGTCAGGGGTCTACTAATGAAAAACTGTTTTTT.

DNA for the CDR3: TGTGCCACCAGGCGGGGTAAATCTAGTGGCTACACCTTC. This encodes CATRRGKSSGYTF. V gene TRBV6-5 combines with J gene TRBJ1-2; no clear D. Germline V gene data show CDR1 as MNHEY and CDR2 as SVGAGI. V was shortened by 10 bases and J by 7 bases, with 19 bases between the two germline ends. The CDR3 has 13 amino acids.

The chain joins TRBV7-9 to TRBJ2-3, with TRBD2 identical over 8 bases. Trimming took 1 base from V and 0 from J; bases not matched to a gene: 3. Germline V CDR1 and CDR2: SEHNR, FQNEAQ (reference sequence). This CDR3 has 16 amino acids. CDR3 nucleotides: TGTGCCAGCAGCTTAGGGACTAGCCTTAGCACAGATACGCAGTATTTT. Protein product: CASSLGTSLSTDTQYF.